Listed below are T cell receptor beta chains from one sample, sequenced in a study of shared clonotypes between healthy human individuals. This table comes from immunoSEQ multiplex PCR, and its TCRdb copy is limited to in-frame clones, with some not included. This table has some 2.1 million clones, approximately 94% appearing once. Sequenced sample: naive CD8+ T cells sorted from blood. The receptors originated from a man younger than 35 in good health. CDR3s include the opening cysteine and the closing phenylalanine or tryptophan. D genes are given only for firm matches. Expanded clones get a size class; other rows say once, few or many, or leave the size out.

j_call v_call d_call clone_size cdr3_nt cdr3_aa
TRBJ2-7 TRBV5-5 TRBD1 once TGTGCCAGCAGCTTGGACTCCGGGACAGCTTCCTACGAGCAGTACTTC CASSLDSGTASYEQYF
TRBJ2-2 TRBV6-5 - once TGTGCCAGCAGTATGTTGACCGGGGAGCTGTTTTTT CASSMLTGELFF
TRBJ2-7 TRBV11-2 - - TGTGCCAGCAGCTTAGTCCCAATGGGGGGGCACGAGCAGTACTTC CASSLVPMGGHEQYF
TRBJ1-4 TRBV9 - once TGTGCCAGCAGCGCCTCAGGGGCGCTTAATGAAAAACTGTTTTTT CASSASGALNEKLFF
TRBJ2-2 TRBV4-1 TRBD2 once TGCGCCAGCAGCCAAGAGGCGGGAGGATGGGCCGGGGAGCTGTTTTTT CASSQEAGGWAGELFF
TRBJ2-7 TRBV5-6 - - TGTGCCAGCAGCTACGACAACATCTACGAGCAGTACTTC CASSYDNIYEQYF
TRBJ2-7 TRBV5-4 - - TGTGCCAGCAGCGCCGAGGTGGGGCCTCCTATATCCTACGAGCAGTACTTC CASSAEVGPPISYEQYF
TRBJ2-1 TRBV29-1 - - TGCAGCGCGGACTACAATGAGCAGTTCTTC CSADYNEQFF
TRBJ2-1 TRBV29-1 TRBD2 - TGCAGCGTTGGGGGGACTAGCACTGGGGATGAGCAGTTCTTC CSVGGTSTGDEQFF
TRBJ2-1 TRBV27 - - TGTGCCAGCAGTTTATGGAGCGGCAGTGAGCAGTTCTTC CASSLWSGSEQFF
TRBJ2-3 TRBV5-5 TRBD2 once TGTGCCAGCAGTTTACTAGCGGAGAGCACAGATACGCAGTATTTT CASSLLAESTDTQYF
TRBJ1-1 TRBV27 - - TGTGCCAGCAGTTTAAGTGTATCAGGGAACACTGAAGCTTTCTTT CASSLSVSGNTEAFF
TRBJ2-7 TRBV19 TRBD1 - TGTGCCAGTAGCCTCGGTGGGACAGTGGAGAATCAGTACTTC CASSLGGTVENQYF
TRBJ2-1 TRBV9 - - TGTGCCAGCAGCCCTTCCACAGGGAGTAATGAGCAGTTCTTC CASSPSTGSNEQFF
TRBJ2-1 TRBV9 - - TGTGCCAGCAGCGTTTTCGCTAGCGCGGACAATGAGCAGTTCTTC CASSVFASADNEQFF
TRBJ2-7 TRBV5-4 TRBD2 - TGTGCCAGCAGTTTTATGGGAGGGGCCACCTACGAGCAGTACTTC CASSFMGGATYEQYF
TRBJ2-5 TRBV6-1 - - TGTGCCAGCAGTGAATGGGAGACCCAGTACTTC CASSEWETQYF
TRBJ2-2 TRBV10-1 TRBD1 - TGCGCTTGCAGGGGGCCCCCGAACACCGGGGAGCTGTTTTTT CACRGPPNTGELFF
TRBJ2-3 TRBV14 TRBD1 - TGTGCCAGCAGCCCAACAGGGGATAGCACAGATACGCAGTATTTT CASSPTGDSTDTQYF
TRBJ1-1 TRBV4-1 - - TGCGCCAGCAGCCACCAGTCTACGGCGCTCGGAGCTTTCTTT CASSHQSTALGAFF
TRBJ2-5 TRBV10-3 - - TGTGCCATCAGTGATAGTTGGGGGAAAGAGACCCAGTACTTC CAISDSWGKETQYF
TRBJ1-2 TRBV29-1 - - TGCAGCGTTGAAACGGGCGCGGGGTTCTATGGCTACACCTTC CSVETGAGFYGYTF
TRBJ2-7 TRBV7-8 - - TGTGCCAGCAGCTTAGAACCCGGGACGGAATACTCCTACGAGCAGTACTTC CASSLEPGTEYSYEQYF
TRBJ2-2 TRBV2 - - TGTGCCAGCAGTCGCGGGGTGAACACCGGGGAGCTGTTTTTT CASSRGVNTGELFF
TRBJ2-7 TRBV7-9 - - TGTGCCAGCAGCTTATCAAACGAGGGGCCAGGCACCTACGAGCAGTACTTC CASSLSNEGPGTYEQYF
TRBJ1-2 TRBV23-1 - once TGCGCCAGCAGTCAATCTGGTTTGGTACGAAACTATGGCTACACCTTC CASSQSGLVRNYGYTF
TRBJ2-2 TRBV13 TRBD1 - TGTGCCAGCAGCCAGGACAGGGTAACGGGCACCGGGGAGCTGTTTTTT CASSQDRVTGTGELFF
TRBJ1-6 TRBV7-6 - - TGTGCCAGCAGCCTATACAGGGAGTATAATTCACCCCTCCACTTT CASSLYREYNSPLHF
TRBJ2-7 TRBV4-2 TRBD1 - TGTGCCAGCAGCCAAGATTTTATGGGGGACAGGGTGTACGAGCAGTACTTC CASSQDFMGDRVYEQYF
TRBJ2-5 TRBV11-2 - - TGTGCCAGCAGCTTATGGACAGAACAAGAGACCCAGTACTTC CASSLWTEQETQYF
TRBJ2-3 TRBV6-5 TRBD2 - TGTGCCAGCAGTTTCGGGGGGGCCTCGACAGATACGCAGTATTTT CASSFGGASTDTQYF
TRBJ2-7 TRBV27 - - TGTGCCAGCAGTAACGGGAGTCCCCACGAGCAGTACTTC CASSNGSPHEQYF
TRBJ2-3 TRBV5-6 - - TGTGCCAGCAGCTTGGGAGGGCGGAAAGATACGCAGTATTTT CASSLGGRKDTQYF
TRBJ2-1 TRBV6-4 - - TGTGCCAGCAGTGGTGAAGACAATGAGCAGTTCTTC CASSGEDNEQFF
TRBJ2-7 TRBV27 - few TGTGCCAGCAGTTTGGGCCAGTCCTACGAGCAGTACTTC CASSLGQSYEQYF
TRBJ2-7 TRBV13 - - TGTGCCAGCAGCTTCATAGGGATCAACGAGCAGTACTTC CASSFIGINEQYF
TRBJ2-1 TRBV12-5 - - TGTGCTAGTGGTTCATCCTCAGAGAATGAGCAGTTCTTC CASGSSSENEQFF
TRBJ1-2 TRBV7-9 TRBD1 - TGTGCCAGCAGCGCCTACGACAGGGGTAACTATGGCTACACCTTC CASSAYDRGNYGYTF
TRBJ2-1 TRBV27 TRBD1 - TGTGCCAGCAGTTCCCTGGACAGGGGTTCCTACAATGAGCAGTTCTTC CASSSLDRGSYNEQFF
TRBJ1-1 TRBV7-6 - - TGTGCCAGCAGCCCCGGACGCGGATACACTGAAGCTTTCTTT CASSPGRGYTEAFF
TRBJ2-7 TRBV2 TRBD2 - TGTGCCAGCAGTCCTACTGGGATACTAGCGGGAGTGGGCGAGCAGTACTTC CASSPTGILAGVGEQYF
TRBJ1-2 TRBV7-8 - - TGTGCCAGCAGCTTCTTACTGGGAGGGGATGACTATGGCTACACCTTC CASSFLLGGDDYGYTF
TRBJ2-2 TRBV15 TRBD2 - TGTGCCACCAGCAGCGGGGGGACCACCGGGGAGCTGTTTTTT CATSSGGTTGELFF
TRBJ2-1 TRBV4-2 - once TGTGCCAGCAGCCAAGAGGGTTGGAATGAGCAGTTCTTC CASSQEGWNEQFF
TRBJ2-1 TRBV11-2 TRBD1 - TGTGCCAGCAGCTTAATCGGGACAGACTACAATGAGCAGTTCTTC CASSLIGTDYNEQFF
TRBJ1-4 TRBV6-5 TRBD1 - TGTGCCAGCAGTCTACAGGGGCAAACTAATGAAAAACTGTTTTTT CASSLQGQTNEKLFF
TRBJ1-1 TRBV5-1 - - TGCGCCAGCAGCCTAACCGGGCCTTCTCCCCCAATGAACACTGAAGCTTTCTTT CASSLTGPSPPMNTEAFF
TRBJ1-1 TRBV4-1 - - TGCGCCAGCAGCCAGGTCGGGGACACTGAAGCTTTCTTT CASSQVGDTEAFF
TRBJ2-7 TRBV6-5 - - TGTGCCAGCAGTTACCAGGCATCTTTTTCCTACGAGCAGTACTTC CASSYQASFSYEQYF
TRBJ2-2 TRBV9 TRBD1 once TGTGCCAGCAGCGTAGGGGGGACAGGGCTCACCGGGGAGCTGTTTTTT CASSVGGTGLTGELFF
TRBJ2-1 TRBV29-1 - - TGCAGCGTTGAAGAAGGTGGGACGAACAATGAGCAGTTCTTC CSVEEGGTNNEQFF